This T cell receptor beta chain was sequenced in a study of blood T cells in healthy people across ages. The study's findings and limits: Naive T cell percentage strongly correlated with TCR beta diversity.

This clonotype came up a few times. Its specificity is unknown. Trimming cost V 4 bases and J 7 bases, with 4 bases left between them. Germline CDR1 DFQATT, CDR2 SNEGSKA (reference sequence). The CDR3 length is 9 residues. Primed by a sample-barcoded 5' primer and a J-beta primer mix, a second PCR proceeded for about 6 to 11 cycles. A template-switch adaptor with 12 random nucleotides tagged each cDNA molecule. One entry per CDR3 protein results from TCRdb running MiXCR on the 5' RACE reads. This table has some 730,000 distinct CDR3 sequences, roughly 20% appearing once. Each sample yielded at least 6 million isolated PBMCs.

The clonotype was recovered from a man between 65 and 85 years old in good health. V usage is TRBV20-1 and J usage is TRBJ1-1; D is uncertain. Sequencing used blood. In nucleotides, the CDR3 is TGCAGTGCTAATAGTGAAGCTTTCTTT. This translates into CSANSEAFF.